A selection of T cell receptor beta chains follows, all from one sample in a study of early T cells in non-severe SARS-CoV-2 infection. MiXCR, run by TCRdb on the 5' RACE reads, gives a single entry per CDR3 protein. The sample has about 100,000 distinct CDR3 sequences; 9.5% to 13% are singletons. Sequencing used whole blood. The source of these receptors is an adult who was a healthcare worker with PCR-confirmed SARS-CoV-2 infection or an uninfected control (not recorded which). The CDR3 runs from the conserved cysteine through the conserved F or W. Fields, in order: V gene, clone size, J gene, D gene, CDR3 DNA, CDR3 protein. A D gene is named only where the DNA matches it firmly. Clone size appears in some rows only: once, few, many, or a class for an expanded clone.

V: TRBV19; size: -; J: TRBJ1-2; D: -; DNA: TGTGCCAAAAAACCGGGACCCAGGGATCGTAACTATGGCTACACCTTC; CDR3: CAKKPGPRDRNYGYTF
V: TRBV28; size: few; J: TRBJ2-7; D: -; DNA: TGTGCCAGCAGTTTTTACAGGGGGGGAGAGGTCGAGCAGTACTTC; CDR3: CASSFYRGGEVEQYF
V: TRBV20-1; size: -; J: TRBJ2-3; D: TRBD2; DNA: TGCAGTGCCCGGGGAGGGATATTCCCCACAGATACGCAGTATTTT; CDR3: CSARGGIFPTDTQYF
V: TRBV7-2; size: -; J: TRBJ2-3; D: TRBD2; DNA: TGTGCCAGCAGCTTAACTAGCGGGAGTAGCACAGATACGCAGTATTTT; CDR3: CASSLTSGSSTDTQYF
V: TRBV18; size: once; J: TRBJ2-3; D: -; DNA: TGTGCCAGCTCCCCCCCGAGGGTCGACACAGATACGCAGTATTTT; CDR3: CASSPPRVDTDTQYF
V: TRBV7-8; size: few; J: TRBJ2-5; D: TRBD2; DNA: TGTGCAACCGGCGGGGGGGGCAGGGAGACCCAGTACTTC; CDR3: CATGGGGRETQYF
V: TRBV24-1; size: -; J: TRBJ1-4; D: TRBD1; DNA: TGTGCCACCAGTGATCTCCTCCGGGACAGTGCAACTAATGAAAAACTGTTTTTT; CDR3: CATSDLLRDSATNEKLFF
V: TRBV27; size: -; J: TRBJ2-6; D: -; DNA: TGTGCCAGCAGTTTATCTAAGGGGATAGGGGGGCTTGGGGCCAACGTCCTGACTTTC; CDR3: CASSLSKGIGGLGANVLTF
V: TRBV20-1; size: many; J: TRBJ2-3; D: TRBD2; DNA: TGCAGTGCTAGGCGACTAGCGGGAGGGCCGGCAGATACGCAGTATTTT; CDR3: CSARRLAGGPADTQYF
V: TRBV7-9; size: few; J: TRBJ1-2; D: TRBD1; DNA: TGTGCCAGCAGCTTCAGGGGGCGCGAAGGTGGCTACACCTTC; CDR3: CASSFRGREGGYTF
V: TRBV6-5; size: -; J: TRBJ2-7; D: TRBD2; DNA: TGTGCCAGCAGTCGACTAGCGGGGGGGCCTCACGAGCAGTACTTC; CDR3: CASSRLAGGPHEQYF
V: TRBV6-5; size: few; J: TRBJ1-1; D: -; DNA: TGTGCCAGCAGTTACTCTTTGGGCAGGAAGAACACTGAAGCTTTCTTT; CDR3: CASSYSLGRKNTEAFF
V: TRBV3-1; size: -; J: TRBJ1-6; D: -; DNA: TGTGCCAGCAGCCATTTAACGCCCAATTCACCCCTCCACTTT; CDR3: CASSHLTPNSPLHF
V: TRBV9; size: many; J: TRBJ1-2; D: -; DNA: TGTGCCAGCAGCGGACAGACAGGAGGCTATGGCTACACCTTC; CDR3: CASSGQTGGYGYTF
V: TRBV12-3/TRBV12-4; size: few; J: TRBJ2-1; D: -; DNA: TGTGCCAGCCTAACAAATCTAGGGGGTAGTGAGCAGTTCTTC; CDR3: CASLTNLGGSEQFF
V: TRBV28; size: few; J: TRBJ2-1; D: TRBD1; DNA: TGTGCCAGCAGTCCGCCCCGGACAGGGATTATAGATGAGCAGTTCTTC; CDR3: CASSPPRTGIIDEQFF
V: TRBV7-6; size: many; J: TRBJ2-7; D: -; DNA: TGTGCCAGCAGCCCCGGACCCAACATCCCCTACGAGCAGTACTTC; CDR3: CASSPGPNIPYEQYF
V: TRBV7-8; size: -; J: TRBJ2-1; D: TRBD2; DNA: TGTGCCAGCAGCTTAGGGCCTAGCGGGGGGCGCCGGGGCAATGAGCAGTTCTTC; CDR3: CASSLGPSGGRRGNEQFF
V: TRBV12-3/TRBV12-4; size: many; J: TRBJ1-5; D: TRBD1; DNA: TGTGCCAGCAGCCGCATCGCGGGACAGTCAAATCAGCCCCAGCATTTT; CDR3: CASSRIAGQSNQPQHF
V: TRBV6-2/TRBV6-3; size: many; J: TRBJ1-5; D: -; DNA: TGTGCCAGCAGTTACCTAGGAGGGGGTAATCAGCCCCAGCATTTT; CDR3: CASSYLGGGNQPQHF
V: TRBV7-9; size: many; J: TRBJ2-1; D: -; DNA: TGTGCCAGCAGCTCCCTGCAGGGGATGACCCCCTACAATGAGCAGTTCTTC; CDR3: CASSSLQGMTPYNEQFF
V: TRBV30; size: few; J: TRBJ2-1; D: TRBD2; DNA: TGTGCCTGGAAAGACGGGAGGTCCTACAATGAGCAGTTCTTC; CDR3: CAWKDGRSYNEQFF
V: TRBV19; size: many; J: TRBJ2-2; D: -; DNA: TGTGCCAGTAGTACCCTGCGAGGGAGCGGCACCGGGGAGCTGTTTTTT; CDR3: CASSTLRGSGTGELFF
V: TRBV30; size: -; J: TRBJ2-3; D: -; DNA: TGTGCCTGGAGTGTAGGGGGCACAGATACGCAGTATTTT; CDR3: CAWSVGGTDTQYF
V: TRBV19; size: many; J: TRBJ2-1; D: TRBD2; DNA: TGTGCCAGTAGTATCGCTAGCGGGGGATATGCTGAGCAGTTCTTC; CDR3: CASSIASGGYAEQFF
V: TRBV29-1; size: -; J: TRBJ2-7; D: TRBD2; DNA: TGCAGCGTTGAAGGAGGGAGGGCTTCCTACGAGCAGTACTTC; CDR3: CSVEGGRASYEQYF
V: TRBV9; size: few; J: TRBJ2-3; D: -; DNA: TGTGCCAGCAGCCCTCACAGCACAGATACGCAGTATTTT; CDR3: CASSPHSTDTQYF
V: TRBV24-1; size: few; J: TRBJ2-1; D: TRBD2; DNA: TGTGCCACCAGTGATACTAGCGGGGGCCTCTACAATGAGCAGTTCTTC; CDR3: CATSDTSGGLYNEQFF
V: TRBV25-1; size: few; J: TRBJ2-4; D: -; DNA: TGTGCCAGCGGCCCCTCCCCCCGACCGGAGCCCCAGAACATTCAGTACTTC; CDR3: CASGPSPRPEPQNIQYF
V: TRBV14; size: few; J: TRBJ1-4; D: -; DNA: TGTGCCAGCAGCCAAGGCCTTAATGAAAAACTGTTTTTT; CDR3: CASSQGLNEKLFF
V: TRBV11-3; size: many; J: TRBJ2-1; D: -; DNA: TGTGCCAGCAGCCCCCGGGGTAGCGTACCCCAAAATGAGCAGTTCTTC; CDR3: CASSPRGSVPQNEQFF
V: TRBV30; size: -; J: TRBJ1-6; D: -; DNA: TGTGCCTGGAGTGTACGTGGAGGGGGCTCCTATAATTCACCCCTCCACTTT; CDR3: CAWSVRGGGSYNSPLHF
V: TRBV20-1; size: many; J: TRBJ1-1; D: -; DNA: TGCAGTGCTAGTAATTTTGGTGGCACTGAAGCTTTCTTT; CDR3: CSASNFGGTEAFF
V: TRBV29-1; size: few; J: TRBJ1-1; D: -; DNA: TGCAGCGTTGAAGATGTGGTGACTTTCTTT; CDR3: CSVEDVVTFF
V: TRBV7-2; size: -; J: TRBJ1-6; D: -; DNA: TGTGCCAGCAGCTTAGTCGGGGTGGGGAATTCACCCCTCCACTTT; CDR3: CASSLVGVGNSPLHF
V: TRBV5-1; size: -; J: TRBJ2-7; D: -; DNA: TGCGCCAGCAGCTTGGAGCAGGCTTACGAGCAGTACTTC; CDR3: CASSLEQAYEQYF
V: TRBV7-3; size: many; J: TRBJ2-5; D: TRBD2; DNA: TGTGCCAGCAGCCCGGCGGGGGAAGAGACCCAGTACTTC; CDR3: CASSPAGEETQYF
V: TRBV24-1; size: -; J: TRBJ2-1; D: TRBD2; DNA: TGTGCCACCAGTGATGCCGGGGGGTATACGAATGAGCAGTTCTTC; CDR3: CATSDAGGYTNEQFF
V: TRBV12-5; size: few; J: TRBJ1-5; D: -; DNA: TGTGCTAGTGGGCTTGACAGTACGGGGCCCCAGCATTTT; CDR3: CASGLDSTGPQHF
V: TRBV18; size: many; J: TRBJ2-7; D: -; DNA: TGTGCCAGCTCACCCCCACAGGCAGGGGCGCGCTACGAGCAGTACTTC; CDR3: CASSPPQAGARYEQYF
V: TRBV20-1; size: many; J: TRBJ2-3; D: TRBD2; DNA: TGCAGTGCTCCGCCGGCGGGGGATAGCACAGATACGCAGTATTTT; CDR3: CSAPPAGDSTDTQYF
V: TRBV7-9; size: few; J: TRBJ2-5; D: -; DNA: TGTGCCAGCAGGGTCAGGGGTGAGACCCAGTACTTC; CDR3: CASRVRGETQYF